A few counts support the clone carrying this T cell receptor (beta chain). Its specificity is not known. MiXCR, applied by TCRdb to the 5' RACE reads, yields one record per CDR3 protein. The sample has 400,000 to 600,000 distinct CDR3 sequences; under 25% are singletons. This sample was included in a study of identical twins. The CDR3 runs 14 residues. V was shortened by 1 base and J by 0 bases, with 6 bases between the two germline ends. Germline CDR1 reads LNHNV; CDR2 reads YYDKDF (reference sequence). Study-wide findings and caveats: The same donors were not followed; conclusions instead depended on cross-sectional statistical analysis.

In addition, the sample was reused for a study of yellow fever vaccine responses in identical twins.

The rearrangement uses TRBV15 and TRBJ1-1; D is unclear. This sequence originates from a woman aged 18-30 years in good health. Sequenced material: CD4+ T cells sorted from blood. The CDR3 region has the DNA TGTGCCACCAGCAGAGTCCTGATGAACACTGAAGCTTTCTTT. Protein sequence: CATSRVLMNTEAFF.